These T cell receptor beta chains were read from a single sample in a study of cytomegalovirus exposure and HLA in healthy donors. Assay: immunoSEQ multiplex PCR; the TCRdb copy retains only in-frame clones and omits some. The sample gives about 190,000 clones, 82% of which show up once; roughly 0.8% is in the top ten. The sequenced sample was PBMCs. The source of these receptors is a young woman in good health and CMV-seronegative. Both conserved end residues are part of each CDR3. D genes are given only for firm matches. Some rows have no size entry. The others give once, few or many, or a class for an expanded clone.

cdr3_length j_call clone_size v_call d_call cdr3_aa cdr3_nt
14 TRBJ1-4 NA TRBV6-6 TRBD1 CASSYDRVNEKLFF TGTGCCAGCAGTTATGACAGGGTTAATGAAAAACTGTTTTTT
15 TRBJ2-1 NA TRBV30 NA CAWTPSAGPYNEQFF TGTGCCTGGACCCCCTCGGCGGGACCCTACAATGAGCAGTTCTTC
15 TRBJ2-2 NA TRBV7-6 TRBD2 CASSLGTSNTGELFF TGTGCCAGCAGCTTAGGGACTAGCAACACCGGGGAGCTGTTTTTT
16 TRBJ1-5 NA TRBV2 NA CASSDLYSGGNQPQHF TGTGCCAGCAGTGATTTATACAGTGGGGGGAATCAGCCCCAGCATTTT
16 TRBJ2-7 NA TRBV4-2 NA CASSQAEGPGRREQYF TGTGCCAGCAGCCAAGCGGAGGGACCTGGAAGGAGGGAGCAGTACTTC
18 TRBJ1-3 NA TRBV15 NA CATSRGLSGVISGNTIYF TGTGCCACCAGCAGGGGACTCTCGGGGGTCATCTCTGGAAACACCATATATTTT
16 TRBJ2-3 NA TRBV11-1 NA CASSLGRDTSTDTQYF TGTGCCAGCAGCTTAGGTAGAGACACTAGCACAGATACGCAGTATTTT
14 TRBJ1-1 NA TRBV7-2 NA CASSLQGRNTEAFF TGTGCCAGCAGCTTACAGGGGAGGAACACTGAAGCTTTCTTT
15 TRBJ2-3 NA TRBV18 NA CASSPPEASTDTQYF TGTGCCAGCTCACCACCTGAGGCTAGCACAGATACGCAGTATTTT
16 TRBJ2-7 NA TRBV27 NA CASSFRRGSSSYEQYF TGTGCCAGCAGTTTCAGGCGGGGCTCCAGTTCCTACGAGCAGTACTTC
12 TRBJ1-2 once TRBV25-1 NA CASSEYGDGYTF TGTGCCAGCAGTGAATACGGGGATGGCTACACCTTC
16 TRBJ1-1 NA TRBV18 NA CASSAGPGNMNTEAFF TGTGCCAGCTCGGCGGGGCCAGGTAATATGAACACTGAAGCTTTCTTT
14 TRBJ2-7 once TRBV6-1 NA CASRTGTQTYEQYF TGTGCCAGCAGGACCGGGACTCAAACCTACGAGCAGTACTTC
16 TRBJ2-1 NA TRBV5-1 TRBD2 CASSYSGRNSYNEQFF TGCGCCAGCAGCTATAGCGGGAGGAACTCCTACAATGAGCAGTTCTTC
15 TRBJ1-6 NA TRBV10-2 NA CASSERQVTYSPLHF TGCGCCAGCAGTGAGAGACAGGTCACGTATTCACCCCTCCACTTT
15 TRBJ2-2 NA TRBV7-6 TRBD2 CASSSRGANTGELFF TGTGCCAGCAGCTCGCGGGGGGCAAACACCGGGGAGCTGTTTTTT
14 TRBJ2-5 NA TRBV27 TRBD1 CASSLGTGIETQYF TGTGCCAGCAGTTTAGGGACAGGGATAGAGACCCAGTACTTC
16 TRBJ1-2 NA TRBV30 NA CAWSGTGMRSPYGYTF TGTGCCTGGAGTGGTACAGGGATGCGTAGTCCCTATGGCTACACCTTC
13 TRBJ1-5 NA TRBV10-3 TRBD1 CAIRQGHNQPQHF TGTGCCATCAGACAGGGGCACAATCAGCCCCAGCATTTT
13 TRBJ1-1 NA TRBV28 NA CASSPVVDTEAFF TGTGCCAGCAGCCCGGTAGTCGATACTGAAGCTTTCTTT
16 TRBJ2-4 few TRBV27 TRBD1 CASSSIRGLAKNIQYF TGTGCCAGCAGTTCTATCAGGGGGCTAGCCAAAAACATTCAGTACTTC
18 TRBJ2-6 NA TRBV5-6 NA CASSLNSRDTSGANVLTF TGTGCCAGCAGCTTGAACTCTCGGGACACTTCTGGGGCCAACGTCCTGACTTTC
14 TRBJ1-1 few TRBV7-2 NA CASSLVGRVTEAFF TGTGCCAGCAGCTTAGTGGGCAGGGTGACCGAAGCTTTCTTT
14 TRBJ2-1 NA TRBV5-1 NA CASSLQVQDNEQFF TGCGCCAGCAGCTTGCAGGTTCAAGACAATGAGCAGTTCTTC
15 TRBJ2-5 few TRBV2 NA CASSGGLGLGETQYF TGTGCCAGCAGTGGGGGTTTGGGGCTAGGAGAGACCCAGTACTTC
15 TRBJ2-1 NA TRBV7-9 TRBD1 CASSTLPGQGYEQFF TGTGCCAGCAGCACACTCCCGGGACAGGGGTATGAGCAGTTCTTC
19 TRBJ1-4 NA TRBV7-6 TRBD1 CASSSNPGTGLGGNEKLFF TGTGCCAGCAGCTCCAATCCCGGGACAGGGCTCGGAGGTAATGAAAAACTGTTTTTT
16 TRBJ1-5 NA TRBV4-2 NA CASSQVSGQSNQPQHF TGTGCCAGCAGCCAAGTATCAGGGCAAAGCAATCAGCCCCAGCATTTT